What follows are 27 T cell receptor beta chains derived from one specimen sequenced in a study of blood T cell repertoires in COVID-19. The protocol was immunoSEQ multiplex PCR, while the TCRdb copy is restricted to in-frame clones and leaves out a portion. The repertoire consists of about 70,000 clones, with over 85% occurring once and the leading ten covering just over 9%. Sequencing input: peripheral blood. The receptor set was obtained from a human donor in a cohort sampled during active COVID-19.

The chain employs TRBV19 and TRBJ2-3; 7 bases are a match to TRBD1. With 5 bases clipped from V and 1 base from J, the junction kept 6 bases outside the gene matches. The CDR3 contains 15 residues. Germline-derived CDR1 and CDR2 are LNHDA and SQIVND (reference sequence). The CDR3 coding sequence is TGTGCCAGTAGTGGGTGGGACAGAGGCACAGATACGCAGTATTTT. Protein product: CASSGWDRGTDTQYF.

The rearrangement joins TRBV7-9 to TRBJ2-1, with 8 bases fitting TRBD2. V gave up 2 bases and J gave up 1 base; unmatched junction bases: 4. The CDR3 loop spans 16 amino acids. CDR1 SEHNR and CDR2 FQNEAQ come from the germline V gene (reference sequence). The CDR3 loop is CASSLRGGASYNEQFF. In DNA, the CDR3 is TGTGCCAGCAGCTTACGGGGGGGCGCGTCCTACAATGAGCAGTTCTTC.

This chain uses TRBV20-1 with TRBJ1-2; 8 positions agree with TRBD1. Germline CDR1 reads DFQATT; CDR2 reads SNEGSKA (reference sequence). V shed 5 bases and J 8 bases; nucleotides not matched to a gene: 4. This CDR3 has 11 residues. CDR3 nucleotide sequence: TGCAGTGCTGTGGACAGGGTAGGCTACACCTTC. It is translated as CSAVDRVGYTF.

J is TRBJ1-5 and V is TRBV7-8, with TRBD1 identical over 8 bases. J was trimmed by 7 bases and V by 4 bases; bases with no gene match: 12. There are 16 residues in the CDR3. The germline CDR1 and CDR2 sequences are SGHVS and FQNEAQ. The CDR3 coding sequence is TGTGCCAGCAGCTCCCGGACAGGGAGGGTTTACCAGCCCCAGCATTTT. This sequence encodes CASSSRTGRVYQPQHF.

The chain uses TRBV7-8 and TRBJ2-5; D not certain. V dropped 5 bases and J dropped 4 bases, with 5 bases sitting between them. CDR1 is SGHVS, CDR2 FQNEAQ, per germline. The CDR3 runs to 11 residues. For the CDR3, the DNA is TGTGCCAGCAGCATCGGAGAGACCCAGTACTTC. It encodes CASSIGETQYF.

This chain uses TRBV6-1 with TRBJ1-2; D gene uncertain. This CDR3 is built from 14 residues. Between the trimmed V and J ends, which lost 2 bases and 7 bases, there was a span of 14 bases. Germline CDR1 and CDR2: MNHNS and SASEGT. For the CDR3, the DNA is TGTGCCAGCAGTGAACGGGGTTCTGTTCGTGGCTACACCTTC. Translation gives CASSERGSVRGYTF.

This chain connects TRBV28 to TRBJ1-3; D unresolved. V dropped 2 bases and J dropped 3 bases, with 8 bases sitting between them. The germline gives CDR1 MDHEN, CDR2 SYDVKM. The CDR3 consists of 14 residues. In DNA, the CDR3 is TGTGCCAGCAGTTTACCCAGGAATGGAAACACCATATATTTT. Its protein product is CASSLPRNGNTIYF.

The table lists this clone with a few counts. The gene calls are TRBV10-3 and TRBJ1-2; 8 bases match TRBD1. The CDR3 contains 14 residues. The junction had 7 bases not matched to a gene; V was cut back by 5 bases and J by 5 bases. CDR1 and CDR2 from the germline V gene are ENHRY and SYGVKD. CDR3: CAISYHRGEYGYTF. In nucleotides, the CDR3 is TGTGCCATCAGTTACCACAGGGGGGAGTATGGCTACACCTTC.

The chain has TRBV28 and TRBJ1-4, with unresolved D. In germline, CDR1 is MDHEN, CDR2 SYDVKM. This CDR3 contains 15 residues. Between the trimmed V and J ends, which lost 7 bases and 10 bases, there was a span of 22 bases. CDR3 region: CASNPWALVCRKLFF. In nucleotides, the CDR3 is TGTGCCAGCAATCCGTGGGCACTAGTTTGTAGAAAACTGTTTTTT. The complete variable domain, with remaining parts taken from reference TRBV28 and TRBJ1-4, reads DVKVTQSSRYLVKRTGEKVFLECVQDMDHENMFWYRQDPGLGLRLIYFSYDVKMKEKGDIPEGYSVSREKKERFSLILESASTNQTSMYLCASNPWALVCRKLFFGSGTQLSVL.

This chain joins TRBV9 and TRBJ1-6; no firm D call. This CDR3 has 14 residues. Germline CDR1 reads SGDLS; CDR2 reads YYNGEE. Trimming pared 0 bases from V and 6 bases from J, leaving 7 bases between. CDR3 amino acids: CASSVDSFNSPLHF. The CDR3 region has the DNA TGTGCCAGCAGCGTAGATAGTTTTAATTCACCCCTCCACTTT.

This clone was detected once. The gene calls are TRBV18 and TRBJ2-1; 9 bases are a match to TRBD1. V dropped 3 bases and J dropped 10; count of bases not matched to a gene: 13. This CDR3 is 16 amino acids long. Germline CDR1 reads KGHSH; CDR2 reads LQKENI. The CDR3 sequence: CASSPSRDRAIVEQFF. In DNA form, the CDR3 reads TGTGCCAGCTCACCCTCCCGGGACAGGGCTATTGTGGAGCAGTTCTTC.

The chain employs TRBV3-1 (or the pseudogene TRBV3-2) and TRBJ2-5, with a tentative D call TRBD1 (5 bases). The CDR3 spans 13 residues. CDR1 and CDR2 from the germline V gene are LGHDT and YNNKEL (reference sequence). V dropped 7 bases and J dropped 5 bases, with 14 bases sitting between them. CDR3 sequence reads: CASTRNYRETQYF. CDR3 in DNA: TGTGCCAGCACCCGAAACTACAGGGAGACCCAGTACTTC.

The chain uses TRBV7-6 and TRBJ2-7, with 9 bases matching TRBD1. Germline trimming cut 0 bases from V and 3 bases from J; bases unmatched to any gene: 6. The germline CDR1 and CDR2 sequences are SGHVS and FNYEAQ. This CDR3 has 16 residues. The CDR3 sequence: CASSLATRQGGYEQYF. For the CDR3, the DNA is TGTGCCAGCAGCTTAGCGACCCGACAGGGGGGCTACGAGCAGTACTTC.

The gene calls are TRBV19 and TRBJ2-7; 7 bases line up with TRBD2. J was trimmed by 4 bases and V by 5 bases; bases with no gene match: 11. There are 15 residues in the CDR3. The germline CDR1 and CDR2 sequences are LNHDA and SQIVND (reference sequence). The CDR3 loop reads CASSSQMGGEYEQYF. The CDR3 DNA is TGTGCCAGTAGTTCTCAAATGGGAGGGGAATACGAGCAGTACTTC.

In its sample, this clone was seen a few times. The chain joins TRBV7-2 to TRBJ1-3; D call uncertain. Germline CDR1 and CDR2: SGHTA and FQGNSA. CDR3 size: 12 residues. Trimming stripped 5 bases from V and 4 bases from J, with 6 bases between. Written as DNA, the CDR3 is TGTGCCAGCAGCCCGGGAGGAAACACCATATATTTT. Protein: CASSPGGNTIYF.

The chain has TRBV4-1 and TRBJ2-7; tentative D call: TRBD1 (6 bases). Trimming took 3 bases from V and 2 from J, leaving 14 bases between them. The CDR3 is made up of 15 amino acids. CDR1 and CDR2 from the germline V gene are MGHRA and YSYEKL. The CDR3 region is CASSQTGTGPYEQYF. CDR3 bases: TGCGCCAGCAGCCAGACGGGCACAGGGCCCTACGAGCAGTACTTC.

As DNA, the CDR3 is TGTGCCAGCAGCTTTCCTAGCGGGAGTAATGAGCAGTTCTTC. It yields the protein CASSFPSGSNEQFF. The chain has TRBV13 and TRBJ2-1; 10 nucleotides match TRBD2. J lost 7 bases, V lost 3 bases, and 3 bases had no gene match. Germline V CDR1 and CDR2: PRHDT, FYEKMQ (reference sequence). The CDR3 totals 14 residues.

The V and J genes are TRBV6-1 and TRBJ1-5; no clear D gene. Germline V CDR1 and CDR2: MNHNS, SASEGT. V dropped 2 bases and J dropped 7 bases, with 12 bases sitting between them. The CDR3 runs 14 residues. The CDR3 DNA reads as TGTGCCAGCAGTGAACTTGCAGGAGGGCAGCCCCAGCATTTT. Its protein product is CASSELAGGQPQHF.

The V call is TRBV19, the J call TRBJ2-4, with 11 bases identical to TRBD2. This CDR3 is built from 17 residues. V lost 5 bases and J lost 4; bases outside the gene matches: 10. Germline-derived CDR1 and CDR2 are LNHDA and SQIVND (reference sequence). CDR3: CASSLKPGTSGKNIQYF. The CDR3 region has the DNA TGTGCCAGTAGTTTAAAGCCCGGGACTAGCGGAAAAAACATTCAGTACTTC.

The CDR3 region has the DNA TGTGCCAGCAGCTTGGGTCCCTCTACCCAAGAGACCCAGTACTTC. Protein: CASSLGPSTQETQYF. The chain links TRBV5-6 to TRBJ2-5; D not certain. The CDR3 extends over 15 amino acids. Germline values: CDR1 SGHDT, CDR2 YYEEEE. V was trimmed by 0 bases and J by 1 base, leaving 10 bases between them.

The rearrangement joins TRBV4-1 to TRBJ2-1, with TRBD2 identical over 11 bases. Germline values: CDR1 MGHRA, CDR2 YSYEKL. Trimming at V came to 4 bases and at J to 3 bases, leaving 11 bases not matched to a gene. The CDR3 is 18 residues long. The CDR3 DNA is TGCGCCAGCAGCCGAGATGGTAGCGGGAGGGCCGTCTACAATGAGCAGTTCTTC. This sequence encodes CASSRDGSGRAVYNEQFF.

This chain links TRBV5-1 with TRBJ2-5; perhaps TRBD1 as D (6 bases). This CDR3 comprises 14 residues. CDR1 and CDR2 (germline): SGHRS, YFSETQ. V shed 3 bases and J shed 0 bases, with 9 bases lying between them. The CDR3 sequence: CASSSTGYQETQYF. DNA of the CDR3: TGCGCCAGCAGCTCAACAGGGTACCAAGAGACCCAGTACTTC.

Points on this clone: The same CDR3 can be traced to other DNA sequences in this sample. The chain links TRBV24-1 to TRBJ2-7; D not resolved. CDR1 is KGHDR, CDR2 SFDVKD, per germline. CDR3 length equals 12 residues. Trimming took off 4 bases at V and 0 bases at J, with 3 bases between the two ends. For the CDR3, the DNA is TGTGCCACCAGTGACTCCTCCTACGAGCAGTACTTC. This gives the protein CATSDSSYEQYF.

This chain uses TRBV5-4 with TRBJ2-7; D gene uncertain. Deletions cut 3 bases from V and 6 bases from J, with 7 bases between. Germline V gives CDR1 SGHNT, CDR2 YYREEE (reference sequence). The CDR3 runs to 11 residues. Written as DNA, the CDR3 is TGTGCCAGCAGCTACTACGGCGAGCAGTACTTC. It yields the protein CASSYYGEQYF.

This clone was found once. Written as DNA, the CDR3 is TGCGCCAGCAGTCAAGTGGCCCTAGCGGGACCTACGAACACCGGGGAGCTGTTTTTT. Its translation: CASSQVALAGPTNTGELFF. The chain couples TRBV23-1 to TRBJ2-2, with 9 bases identical to TRBD2. TRBV23-1 has ORF status, its function being uncertain. The CDR3 spans 19 residues. Trimming at V came to 2 bases and at J to 0 bases, leaving 10 bases not matched to a gene.

The table lists this clone with a count of one. V and J are TRBV24-1 and TRBJ2-1; 10 positions agree with TRBD2. This CDR3 contains 14 residues. J gave up 9 bases and V 5 bases, and 6 bases lay outside the gene matches. Germline-derived CDR1 and CDR2 are KGHDR and SFDVKD. Here the CDR3 DNA reads TGTGCCACCAGTGTAAGCGGGAGGGCGAGTGAGCAGTTCTTC. Its translation: CATSVSGRASEQFF.

The chain links TRBV6-1 to TRBJ2-7; the D gene is possibly TRBD1 (6 bases). CDR3 length: 12 amino acids. V was shortened by 3 bases and J by 6 bases, with 9 bases between the two germline ends. Germline V gene sequence: CDR1 MNHNS, CDR2 SASEGT. This CDR3 is CASSEQGTEQYF. CDR3 in DNA: TGTGCCAGCAGTGAGCAGGGGACCGAGCAGTACTTC.